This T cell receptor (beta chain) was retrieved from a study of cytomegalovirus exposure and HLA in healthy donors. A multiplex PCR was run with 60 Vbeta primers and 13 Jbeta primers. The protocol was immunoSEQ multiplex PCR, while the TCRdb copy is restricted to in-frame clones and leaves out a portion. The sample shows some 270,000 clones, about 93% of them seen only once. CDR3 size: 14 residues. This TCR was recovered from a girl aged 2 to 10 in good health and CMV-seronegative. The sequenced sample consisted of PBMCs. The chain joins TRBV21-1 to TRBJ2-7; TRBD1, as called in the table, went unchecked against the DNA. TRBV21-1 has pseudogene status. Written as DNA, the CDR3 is TGTGCCAGCAGCAAAGCGGTTGGGCACTACGAGCAGTACTTC. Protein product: CASSKAVGHYEQYF.